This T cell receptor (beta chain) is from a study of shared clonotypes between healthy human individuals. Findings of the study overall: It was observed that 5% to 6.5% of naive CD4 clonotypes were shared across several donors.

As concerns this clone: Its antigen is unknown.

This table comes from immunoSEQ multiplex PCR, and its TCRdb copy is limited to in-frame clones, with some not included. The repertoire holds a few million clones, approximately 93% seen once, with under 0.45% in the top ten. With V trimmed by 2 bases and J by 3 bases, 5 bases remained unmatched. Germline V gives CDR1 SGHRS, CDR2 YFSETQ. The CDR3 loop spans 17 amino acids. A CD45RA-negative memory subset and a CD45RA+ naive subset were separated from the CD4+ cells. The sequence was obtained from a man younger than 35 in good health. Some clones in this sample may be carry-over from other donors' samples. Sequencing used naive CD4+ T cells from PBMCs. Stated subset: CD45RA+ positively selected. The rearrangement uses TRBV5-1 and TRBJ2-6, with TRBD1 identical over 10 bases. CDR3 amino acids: CASSFRQGAGGANVLTF. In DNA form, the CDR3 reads TGCGCCAGCAGCTTCCGACAGGGGGCCGGTGGGGCCAACGTCCTGACTTTC. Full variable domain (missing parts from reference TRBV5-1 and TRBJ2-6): KAGVTQTPRYLIKTRGQQVTLSCSPISGHRSVSWYQQTPGQGLQFLFEYFSETQRNKGNFPGRFSGRQFSNSRSEMNVSTLELGDSALYLCASSFRQGAGGANVLTFGAGSRLTVL.